This TCR beta chain was recorded in a study of T cell clones after liver transplantation (dated by TCRdb to between 2018 and 2021). Broadly, across the study: The samples were obtained from ITN030ST, a randomized trial that attempted immunosuppression withdrawal within 2 years after liver transplantation. After a pre-transplant mixed lymphocyte reaction, TCRbeta sequencing was used to pinpoint donor-reactive T cell clones, which were subsequently tracked in post-transplant blood. As an antigen-independent comparator for the donor-reactive sequences, third party-reactive TCRbeta sequences from pre-transplant MLRs were identified as well. Three of the eight recipients were HCV-positive; the others were transplanted for non-autoimmune, non-viral indications. Until randomization at 12-24 months post-transplant, subjects were given standard immunosuppression, with no induction therapy. Tolerance meant complete immunosuppression withdrawal for at least one year without liver enzymes rising beyond twice the upper limit of normal. Blood samples were collected pre-transplant, pre-randomization before withdrawal, and post-randomization after either complete withdrawal or failed withdrawal. A cohort of 8 liver transplant recipients was studied, of whom 3 were classified as tolerant and 5 as non-tolerant.

What the time point label conveys for this sample: pre-transplant. Thawed unstimulated PBMCs were stained for CD3, CD4 and CD8 and FACS-sorted into CD3+CD4+ and CD3+CD8+ populations. Each of the 8 studied subjects was randomized to immunosuppression withdrawal. The Qiagen DNeasy Blood and Tissue Kit was used for genomic DNA isolation. Using immunoSEQ, frozen genomic DNA was subjected to high-throughput TCRbeta CDR3 sequencing, a process that included PCR amplification, mapping, bias correction and internal controls. Per the original workflow: Only productive rearrangements were retained, with each unique TCRbeta sequence defined by its CDR3 nucleotide sequence together with its V and J gene. A sequence counted as donor-reactive only if the sequence showed at least 5-fold expansion in CFSE-low cells compared with unstimulated pre-transplant cells and had a frequency of at least 0.01%. Per-subject minimum frequency thresholds, based on the lowest-template unstimulated sample, ensured at least 90% detection power. Repertoire turnover was measured by Jensen-Shannon divergence between the top 1000 TCRbeta sequences post- and pre-transplant. Two-sided Fisher's exact tests were used to test for changes in how often donor-reactive sequences were detected. TCRdb retrieved this table from immuneACCESS and kept in-frame rearrangements only. Not all clones are present; in checked studies, unresolved V genes account for under half, and no reason is known for the remainder. The DNA was the basis for D and trimming; V, J and clone size are from that table. For this sample the table gives 6,500 to 8,000 clones, of which less than 75% were detected only once. Approximately 28% of the sample is in the top ten clones.

CDR1 is given as SGDLS and CDR2 as YYNGEE, both from the germline V gene. V is trimmed back by 4 bases and J by 8 bases, and the junction contains 5 bases that no gene match accounts for. The CDR3, from cysteine to phenylalanine, totals 13 residues. Only CDR3 DNA remains: 39 bases, in frame from the first base. A word on this clone: Its antigen remains undetermined. No base quality information exists; no much larger clone differs at one position.

General conclusions and limits of the study: The conclusions were considered preliminary, being limited by small, heterogeneous patient numbers and non-standardized post-transplant time points. Without allograft tissue specimens, donor-reactive T cells may have migrated into the graft rather than being deleted. A significant post-transplant decrease in circulating donor-reactive CD4 TCRbeta sequences was observed in 5 of 8 subjects, irrespective of tolerance or HCV status. After accounting for repertoire turnover, donor-reactive detection was significantly reduced in 7 of 8 subjects for CD4 and 8 of 8 for CD8. Low numbers of available donor cells limited the measurable donor-reactive repertoire in two subjects. A greater decline was seen for donor-reactive sequences than for third party-reactive sequences, suggesting partial antigen-specific deletion unrelated to withdrawal success.

The sequence derives from a human donor who received a liver transplant. The source was CD8+ T cells from blood, collected before liver transplant. The chain is encoded by TRBV9 joined to TRBJ2-1; the junction holds 8 bases that match TRBD2. The DNA sequence reads TGTGCCAGCAGCCCGGGACTAGTCGATGAGCAGTTCTTC. This gives the protein CASSPGLVDEQFF.